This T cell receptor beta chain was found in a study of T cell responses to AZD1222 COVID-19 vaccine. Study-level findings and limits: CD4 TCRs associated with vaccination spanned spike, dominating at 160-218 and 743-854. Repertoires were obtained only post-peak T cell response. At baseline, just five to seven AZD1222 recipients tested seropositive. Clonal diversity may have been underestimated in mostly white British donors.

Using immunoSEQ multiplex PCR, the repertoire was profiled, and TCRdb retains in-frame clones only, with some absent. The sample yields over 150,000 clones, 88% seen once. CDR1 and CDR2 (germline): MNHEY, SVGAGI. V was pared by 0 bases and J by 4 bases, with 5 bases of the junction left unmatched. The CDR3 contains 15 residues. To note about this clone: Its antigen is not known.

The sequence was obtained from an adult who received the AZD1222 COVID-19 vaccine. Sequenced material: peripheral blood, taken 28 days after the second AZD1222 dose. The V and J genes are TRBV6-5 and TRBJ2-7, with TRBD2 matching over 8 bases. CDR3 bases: TGTGCCAGCAGTTACTCTAGCGGGAAGCATTACGAGCAGTACTTC. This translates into CASSYSSGKHYEQYF.